This T cell receptor (beta chain) emerged from a study of sequential checkpoint blockade in melanoma. Documented treatment: randomized to nivolumab then ipilimumab (arm A) or the reverse (arm B). V shed 0 bases and J shed 4 bases, with 3 bases lying between them. Germline CDR1 and CDR2: LNHDA and SQIVND (reference sequence). This CDR3 is built from 12 residues. Produced via immunoSEQ multiplex PCR; TCRdb's table is partial and in-frame only. This sample carries just over 1,500 clones, about a quarter of them seen once, and the ten largest clones take around 8%. The specimen comprised tumor tissue (inferred from file names), sampled from a patient given nivolumab and ipilimumab in sequence. This chain links TRBV19 with TRBJ2-5; D gene ambiguous. This sequence was found in a human donor with melanoma. The CDR3 bases are TGTGCCAGTAGTATAGAAGGAGAGACCCAGTACTTC. It is translated as CASSIEGETQYF.